This TCR beta chain is drawn from a study of cytomegalovirus exposure and HLA in healthy donors. Findings and caveats of the study: The listing of fewer than 200 TCR beta chains classed them as cytomegalovirus-associated. An analysis done earlier found most TCR beta V segments productive about 87% or about 30% of the time. Accurate HLA-A and HLA-B prediction from TCR beta sequences was reported for most subjects.

Primers: 60 Vbeta forward and 13 Jbeta reverse. Data came from immunoSEQ multiplex PCR; TCRdb stores just in-frame clones and leaves some out. The sample carries approximately 150,000 clones, approximately 80% recorded once. Germline V gene sequence: CDR1 SGHNT, CDR2 YYREEE (reference sequence). There are 17 residues in the CDR3. The trim removed 1 base at V and 0 bases at J, leaving 8 bases unmatched. Regarding this clone: Its antigen is as yet unknown.

V gene TRBV5-4 combines with J gene TRBJ2-7, with 9 nucleotides matching TRBD1. The sequenced material came from PBMCs. The receptor's source is a male donor in good health and CMV-seronegative. For the CDR3, the DNA is TGTGCCAGCAGCTTGCCACAGCGACAGGGGGGCTCCTACGAGCAGTACTTC. The encoded protein is CASSLPQRQGGSYEQYF.